A selection of T cell receptor beta chains follows, all from one sample in a study of cytomegalovirus exposure and HLA in healthy donors. This table comes from immunoSEQ multiplex PCR, and its TCRdb copy is limited to in-frame clones, with some not included. This sample has hundreds of thousands of clones; roughly 80% occur once, and the top ten carry 5.5% to 7.5%. Sequencing was carried out using PBMCs. The receptors here all came from a man between 35 and 55 years old in good health and CMV-seropositive. The CDR3 runs from the conserved cysteine through the conserved F or W. A D gene is named only where the DNA matches it firmly. The listing skips clone size in some rows; elsewhere it reads once, few, many or a size class.

d_gene	v_gene	abundance	j_gene	CDR3aa	CDR3nt
NA	TRBV10-3	NA	TRBJ1-2	CAISEGQINYGYTF	TGTGCCATCAGTGAGGGACAGATTAACTATGGCTACACCTTC
NA	TRBV7-9	few	TRBJ1-3	CASSFRVEGNTIYF	TGTGCCAGCAGCTTCAGGGTAGAGGGAAACACCATATATTTT
TRBD1	TRBV6-6	few	TRBJ1-5	CASTLDRVQPQHF	TGTGCCAGCACTCTGGACAGGGTTCAGCCCCAGCATTTT
NA	TRBV6-5	once	TRBJ1-1	CASSATRALAEAFF	TGTGCCAGCAGCGCCACCAGGGCGTTGGCTGAAGCTTTCTTT
TRBD1	TRBV2	NA	TRBJ2-1	CASSGTGQGDEQFF	TGTGCCAGCAGTGGCACGGGACAGGGCGATGAGCAGTTCTTC
NA	TRBV15	NA	TRBJ1-2	CATSREKTPNYGYTF	TGTGCCACCAGCAGAGAAAAGACACCTAACTATGGCTACACCTTC
NA	TRBV5-6	NA	TRBJ1-1	CASSQRRLRTEAFF	TGTGCCAGCAGCCAGAGGAGATTAAGGACTGAAGCTTTCTTT
TRBD2	TRBV7-9	NA	TRBJ2-1	CASSSSGRYNEQFF	TGTGCCAGCAGCTCTAGCGGGAGGTACAATGAGCAGTTCTTC
NA	TRBV10-3	NA	TRBJ1-1	CAITGGGMNTEAFF	TGTGCCATCACGGGGGGAGGGATGAACACTGAAGCTTTCTTT
TRBD2	TRBV6-5	NA	TRBJ2-3	CASSYGSGVTDTQYF	TGTGCCAGCAGTTACGGTAGCGGGGTTACAGATACGCAGTATTTT
TRBD2	TRBV2	NA	TRBJ2-5	CASERDFQETQYF	TGTGCCAGCGAGCGGGACTTCCAAGAGACCCAGTACTTC
TRBD2	TRBV4-2	NA	TRBJ2-3	CASRLTSGTDTQYF	TGTGCCAGCAGACTGACTAGCGGCACAGATACGCAGTATTTT
TRBD2	TRBV4-1	NA	TRBJ2-1	CASSQERGEVFNEQFF	TGCGCCAGCAGCCAAGAACGGGGGGAGGTCTTCAATGAGCAGTTCTTC
NA	TRBV6-1	NA	TRBJ1-5	CASSEAVSNSNQPQHF	TGTGCCAGCAGTGAGGCCGTCTCGAATAGCAATCAGCCCCAGCATTTT
TRBD2	TRBV14	NA	TRBJ2-1	CASSQVPLAGVEQFF	TGTGCCAGCAGCCAAGTACCACTAGCGGGAGTTGAGCAGTTCTTC
NA	TRBV6-5	NA	TRBJ2-5	CASSPREHKKTQYF	TGTGCCAGCAGTCCTAGGGAGCATAAGAAGACCCAGTACTTC
NA	TRBV19	NA	TRBJ1-2	CASSIDLEYYGYTF	TGTGCCAGTAGTATAGATCTTGAGTACTATGGCTACACCTTC
TRBD1	TRBV18	NA	TRBJ1-1	CASSPDRGEMGTEAFF	TGTGCCAGCTCCCCGGACAGGGGCGAAATGGGGACTGAAGCTTTCTTT
NA	TRBV6-5	once	TRBJ2-7	CASRQDRNEQYF	TGTGCCAGCAGACAAGACAGGAATGAGCAGTACTTC
NA	TRBV18	NA	TRBJ1-4	CASSAGSQGEKLFF	TGTGCCAGCTCAGCCGGGAGCCAGGGAGAAAAACTGTTTTTT
NA	TRBV29-1	once	TRBJ1-2	CSVVGGGTNGYTF	TGCAGCGTTGTTGGGGGGGGGACTAATGGCTACACCTTC
TRBD1	TRBV28	NA	TRBJ1-5	CASSFTGQGGQPQHF	TGTGCCAGCAGTTTTACGGGACAGGGGGGTCAGCCCCAGCATTTT
TRBD1	TRBV12-5	NA	TRBJ2-5	CASGPGTDQETQYF	TGTGCTAGTGGACCAGGGACAGACCAAGAGACCCAGTACTTC
TRBD2	TRBV7-8	NA	TRBJ2-2	CASSLGLAGERELFF	TGTGCCAGCAGCTTAGGACTAGCGGGAGAGCGGGAGCTGTTTTTT
NA	TRBV7-2	NA	TRBJ2-5	CASSLPPGLQETQYF	TGTGCCAGCAGCTTACCTCCGGGACTTCAAGAGACCCAGTACTTC
TRBD1	TRBV5-8	NA	TRBJ1-1	CASSWGTGPRGTEAFF	TGTGCCAGCAGCTGGGGGACAGGGCCCCGCGGAACTGAAGCTTTCTTT
TRBD1	TRBV10-3	NA	TRBJ1-4	CAISAGQSVEKLFF	TGTGCCATCAGTGCGGGACAGTCGGTTGAAAAACTGTTTTTT
TRBD1	TRBV6-5	NA	TRBJ1-2	CASSPRDREFDGYTF	TGTGCCAGCAGTCCCCGGGACAGGGAATTCGATGGCTACACCTTC
NA	TRBV27	NA	TRBJ2-2	CASSLRESGELFF	TGTGCCAGCAGTTTAAGAGAGAGCGGGGAGCTGTTTTTT
TRBD1	TRBV11-3	once	TRBJ2-7	CASSLRTGASYEQYF	TGTGCCAGCAGCCTAAGGACAGGGGCATCCTACGAGCAGTACTTC
NA	TRBV29-1	NA	TRBJ2-5	CSGWRETQYF	TGCAGCGGGTGGAGGGAGACCCAGTACTTC
NA	TRBV6-4	few	TRBJ1-1	CASSEGWGDTEAFF	TGTGCCAGCAGTGAGGGATGGGGAGACACTGAAGCTTTCTTT
NA	TRBV2	once	TRBJ2-6	CASTGDSGANVLTF	TGTGCCAGTACCGGGGACTCTGGGGCCAACGTCCTGACTTTC
NA	TRBV2	few	TRBJ2-1	CASSAYYNEQFF	TGTGCCAGCAGTGCCTACTACAATGAGCAGTTCTTC
NA	TRBV7-8	NA	TRBJ1-4	CASSLRQAGEKLFF	TGTGCCAGCAGCTTGAGGCAGGCGGGTGAAAAACTGTTTTTT
NA	TRBV7-9	NA	TRBJ2-1	CASSSGSYNEQFF	TGTGCCAGCAGCTCAGGCTCCTACAATGAGCAGTTCTTC
NA	TRBV5-6	few	TRBJ1-5	CASSFSLAGQPQHF	TGTGCCAGCAGTTTCTCTTTGGCGGGTCAGCCCCAGCATTTT
TRBD2	TRBV30	NA	TRBJ2-3	CAWTRLASTTDTQYF	TGTGCCTGGACCCGACTAGCGTCAACCACAGATACGCAGTATTTT
NA	TRBV12-5	NA	TRBJ1-3	CASGFTGSGNTIYF	TGTGCTAGTGGTTTCACAGGCTCTGGAAACACCATATATTTT
NA	TRBV15	NA	TRBJ1-1	CATSRSQVVVTEAFF	TGTGCCACCAGCAGGTCACAGGTCGTCGTCACTGAAGCTTTCTTT